The 11 T cell receptor beta chains presented below share a single source sample, sequenced in a study of blood T cell repertoires in COVID-19. Repertoires were generated with immunoSEQ multiplex PCR, while TCRdb's copy carries only in-frame clones and drops some. Found here are 200,000 to 250,000 clones, 80% to 95% of them singletons; the top ten hold over 0.75%. The sequencing input was peripheral blood. The receptor source for this set is a man aged 55 to 70 with COVID-19, enrolled during active disease.

The chain combines TRBV7-9 with TRBJ2-2, with 10 bases that match TRBD2. The CDR3 consists of 16 residues. The junction had 8 bases not matched to a gene; V was cut back by 4 bases and J by 6 bases. Looked up from germline, CDR1 is SEHNR and CDR2 is FQNEAQ (reference sequence). The CDR3, as DNA: TGTGCCAGCAGCTACACCCAAGCGGGAGGGGCCGGGGAGCTGTTTTTT. Its protein is CASSYTQAGGAGELFF.

CDR3 sequence reads: CATTTRTAASKLFF. The CDR3 coding sequence is TGTGCCACCACTACAAGGACTGCGGCCTCAAAACTGTTTTTT. The chain employs TRBV15 and TRBJ1-4; D not resolved. Trimming pared 7 bases from V and 10 bases from J, leaving 19 bases between. The CDR3 is 14 residues long. The germline V gene encodes CDR1 LNHNV and CDR2 YYDKDF (reference sequence).

The rearrangement uses TRBV6-5 and TRBJ1-6, with unresolved D. The CDR3 has 14 residues. CDR1 is MNHEY, CDR2 SVGAGI, per germline. Between the trimmed V and J ends, which lost 6 bases and 5 bases, there was a span of 11 bases. CDR3: CASRSWENNSPLHF. DNA for the CDR3: TGTGCCAGCAGATCTTGGGAGAATAATTCACCCCTCCACTTT.

The J gene is TRBJ2-7, the V gene TRBV30; TRBD2 aligns across 9 bases. Germline V gene sequence: CDR1 GTSNPN, CDR2 SVGIG (reference sequence). Trimming at V came to 4 bases and at J to 5 bases, leaving 9 bases not matched to a gene. The CDR3 loop spans 14 amino acids. CDR3 nucleotides: TGTGCCTGGAAGGAATGGACTAGCGAGAACGAGCAGTACTTC. Amino acids: CAWKEWTSENEQYF.

Worth noting for this clone: Other DNA sequences in the same sample also yield this CDR3. V usage is TRBV11-3 and J usage is TRBJ2-3; weak D call: TRBD2 (5 bases). Trimming left V 6 bases short and J 2 bases short, with 12 bases between. The CDR3 sequence is 14 residues long. Germline assignment: CDR1 SGHNT and CDR2 YENEEA. This CDR3 reads CASSLDRDTDTQYF. The CDR3 coding sequence is TGTGCCAGCAGTTTGGACCGGGACACAGATACGCAGTATTTT.

V and J are TRBV27 and TRBJ2-2; TRBD1 matches 7 bases. J was trimmed by 4 bases and V by 8 bases; bases with no gene match: 7. The CDR3 is 14 residues long. The germline gives CDR1 MNHEY, CDR2 SMNVEV (reference sequence). CDR3 in DNA: TGTGCCAGCCACCCGGACAGGTCCACCGGGGAGCTGTTTTTT. The encoded protein is CASHPDRSTGELFF.

The chain combines TRBV5-4 with TRBJ2-5, with D tentatively TRBD1 (5 bases). The V end was cut by 0 bases, the J end by 5 bases, with 14 bases between. Per germline, CDR1 SGHNT and CDR2 YYREEE (reference sequence). This CDR3 has 15 residues. CDR3 coding DNA: TGTGCCAGCAGCTTGGATTCGGGCAGGGCGGAGACCCAGTACTTC. Encoded protein: CASSLDSGRAETQYF. Full variable domain (missing parts from reference TRBV5-4 and TRBJ2-5): ETGVTQSPTHLIKTRGQQVTLRCSSQSGHNTVSWYQQALGQGPQFIFQYYREEENGRGNFPPRFSGLQFPNYSSELNVNALELDDSALYLCASSLDSGRAETQYFGPGTRLLVL.

The V gene is TRBV3-1 (or the pseudogene TRBV3-2), the J gene TRBJ1-1, with 7 bases that match TRBD1. V was clipped by 3 bases and J by 6 bases; unmatched bases: 19. From germline, CDR1 is LGHDT and CDR2 YNNKEL (reference sequence). The CDR3 extends over 18 amino acids. The CDR3 DNA is TGTGCCAGCAGCCACCGGGTCACAGGGGTAGGCGGACCATCTGAAGCTTTCTTT. It specifies CASSHRVTGVGGPSEAFF.

V and J are TRBV28 and TRBJ1-5, with D hard to call. Germline V gives CDR1 MDHEN, CDR2 SYDVKM. The V and J ends lost 3 bases and 6 bases respectively, with 3 bases between them. This CDR3 is built from 11 residues. The CDR3 DNA is TGTGCCAGCAGTTTCGGTCAGCCCCAGCATTTT. As protein: CASSFGQPQHF.

The rearrangement links TRBV11-3 to TRBJ1-6; TRBD1 matches 7 bases. CDR3 size: 16 residues. The V gene's germline CDR1 is SGHNT and CDR2 YENEEA. Losses at the gene ends were 3 bases for V and 5 bases for J; bases not matched to a gene: 7. As DNA, the CDR3 is TGTGCCAGCAGCTTTATACCGGGACAGAATAATTCACCCCTCCACTTT. Its translation is CASSFIPGQNNSPLHF.

The CDR3 coding sequence is TGCGCCAGCAGCCTCACGACAGGGGCCTACGAGCAGTACTTC. This sequence encodes CASSLTTGAYEQYF. This chain uses TRBV5-1 with TRBJ2-7, with 8 bases that match TRBD1. V dropped 4 bases and J dropped 2; count of bases not matched to a gene: 5. The CDR3 runs 14 residues. The germline V gene has CDR1 SGHRS and CDR2 YFSETQ.